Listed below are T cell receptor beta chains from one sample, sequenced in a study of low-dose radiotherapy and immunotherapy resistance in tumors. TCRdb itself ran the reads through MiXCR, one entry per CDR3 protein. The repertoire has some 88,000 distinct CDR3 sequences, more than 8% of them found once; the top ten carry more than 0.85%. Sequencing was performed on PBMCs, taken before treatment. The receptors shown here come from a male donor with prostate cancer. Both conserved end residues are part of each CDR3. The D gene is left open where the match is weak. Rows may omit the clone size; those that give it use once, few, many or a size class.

TGCGCCAGCAGCTTGACGGCTAGCGGGAGGGATCAGTTCTTC	CASSLTASGRDQFF	TRBV5-1	TRBD2	TRBJ2-1	NA
TGTGCCAGCAGTGAAGGTCTGGTAGCGGGAGTATTAGATACGCAGTATTTT	CASSEGLVAGVLDTQYF	TRBV2	TRBD2	TRBJ2-3	many
TGTGCCAGCGGGGGGGGTCCGGGCGACTCCTACGAGCAGTACTTC	CASGGGPGDSYEQYF	TRBV12-3/TRBV12-4	TRBD2	TRBJ2-7	many
TGCAGTGCTCGCCGGCCGGGGGCCTACGAGCAGTACTTC	CSARRPGAYEQYF	TRBV20-1	NA	TRBJ2-7	NA
TGTGCCAGCTCACAAGCCGGGACAGGGAAGAATGAGCAGTTCTTC	CASSQAGTGKNEQFF	TRBV18	TRBD1	TRBJ2-1	many
TGTGCCAGCAGTTCGACTCCAGGGGTCTTTGGGGCCAACGTCCTGACTTTC	CASSSTPGVFGANVLTF	TRBV28	NA	TRBJ2-6	NA
TGTGCCAGCAGCCAAGAAACCGGGACAGGGAGCACAAATACGCAGTATTTT	CASSQETGTGSTNTQYF	TRBV4-2	TRBD1	TRBJ2-3	NA
TGCGCCAGCGTCGGGACAGGGACCTACGAGCAGTACTTC	CASVGTGTYEQYF	TRBV10-2	TRBD1	TRBJ2-7	NA
TGTGCCAGCAGCTTAGGGCTAGCCAACACAGATACGCAGTATTTT	CASSLGLANTDTQYF	TRBV7-9	NA	TRBJ2-3	many
TGCGCCAGCAGCCCGAGTGGAGCCGGGGAGCTGTTTTTT	CASSPSGAGELFF	TRBV5-1	NA	TRBJ2-2	many
TGTGCCAGCAGCTTTGACACGCCTAATCAGTACTTC	CASSFDTPNQYF	TRBV7-9	NA	TRBJ2-4	many
TGTGCCAGCAGCGTAGTCCCTGGCGGGGAGCTGTTTTTT	CASSVVPGGELFF	TRBV9	NA	TRBJ2-2	few
TGTGCCAGCAGCTTGGGAGGTGGGCACACTGAAGCTTTCTTT	CASSLGGGHTEAFF	TRBV5-4	NA	TRBJ1-1	NA
TGTGCCAGCAGCTTAGGGGGGGTTGGCAATCAGCCCCAGCATTTT	CASSLGGVGNQPQHF	TRBV7-2	NA	TRBJ1-5	many
TGTGCCAGCAGTTTTTCGGGGAAAGTTTCGGAGACCCAGTACTTC	CASSFSGKVSETQYF	TRBV12-3/TRBV12-4	NA	TRBJ2-5	NA
TGTGCCAGCAGTTCCGTAGCGGGAGCCTCGGTCCATGAGCAGTTCTTC	CASSSVAGASVHEQFF	TRBV12-3/TRBV12-4	TRBD2	TRBJ2-1	many
TGCAGTGCCCCAGCGGGATCGAAGAATGAGCAGTTCTTC	CSAPAGSKNEQFF	TRBV20-1	TRBD2	TRBJ2-1	many
TGCAGTGCCACAACCGGGACAGCTTATGGCTACACCTTC	CSATTGTAYGYTF	TRBV20-1	TRBD1	TRBJ1-2	many
TGTGCCAGCTCCCCAGGAATAGTTTCCTACGAGCAGTACTTC	CASSPGIVSYEQYF	TRBV18	NA	TRBJ2-7	many
TGTGCCACCGCACAGGACAATGAGCAGTTCTTC	CATAQDNEQFF	TRBV15	NA	TRBJ2-1	many
TGTGCCAGCAGTGATGGCGAGCAGTACTTC	CASSDGEQYF	TRBV25-1	NA	TRBJ2-7	NA
TGTGCCAGCAGGAAACAGGAGTTTGTAGCTTTCTTT	CASRKQEFVAFF	TRBV28	NA	TRBJ1-1	many
TGTGCCATCAGCGGGGGGGGCGGGGAGACCCAGTACTTC	CAISGGGGETQYF	TRBV10-3	TRBD2	TRBJ2-5	many
TGTGCCAGCAGTCCCCCGGGACAGGGGAACACTGAAGCTTTCTTT	CASSPPGQGNTEAFF	TRBV28	TRBD1	TRBJ1-1	many
TGTGCCAGCTCACCTGACAGTTTTTGGGCAGATACGCAGTATTTT	CASSPDSFWADTQYF	TRBV18	NA	TRBJ2-3	few
TGTGCCAGCAGCCCCCAGACCTCCTACAATGAGCAGTTCTTC	CASSPQTSYNEQFF	TRBV11-3	NA	TRBJ2-1	many
TGTGCCAGCAGCTCAGCTAGCGGGATGAGCACAGATACGCAGTATTTT	CASSSASGMSTDTQYF	TRBV7-6	TRBD2	TRBJ2-3	many
TGCAGCGTTGAAGACAGAAACTATGGCTACACCTTC	CSVEDRNYGYTF	TRBV29-1	NA	TRBJ1-2	many
TGTGCCAGCAGCGCCGGGGGAAGGTCCTACAATGAGCAGTTCTTC	CASSAGGRSYNEQFF	TRBV7-2	NA	TRBJ2-1	many
TGTGCCAGCAGTTTAGCCCCGGGGGGCTACGAGCAGTACTTC	CASSLAPGGYEQYF	TRBV28	TRBD2	TRBJ2-7	many